This T cell receptor (beta chain) was captured by sequencing in a study of multiple sclerosis patients with progressive multifocal leukoencephalopathy. Study-level points and caveats: Whether JC virus or general immunocompromise explains the findings remained unclear. Lower normalized Shannon entropy suggested reduced TRB diversity in most PML patients. TRBV and TRBJ usage showed no common pattern when PML developed.

This clone appeared once. Its antigen is currently unknown. This table comes from immunoSEQ multiplex PCR, and its TCRdb copy is limited to in-frame clones, with some not included. The sample yields around 30,000 clones, around 89% seen once. Described time point: approximately 12 months of natalizumab therapy. V trimming: 4 bases; J trimming: 6 bases; junction bases outside the gene matches: 8. The CDR3 spans 16 residues. Germline V gene sequence: CDR1 KGHSH, CDR2 LQKENI. The chain has TRBV18 and TRBJ2-1; 11 bases agree with TRBD2. The TCR comes from a human donor with multiple sclerosis. Sequenced material: PBMCs, taken from a patient treated with natalizumab. CDR3 bases: TGTGCCAGCTCACATACCGTAGCGGGGGGGCCCAATGAGCAGTTCTTC. This encodes CASSHTVAGGPNEQFF. The full variable domain, its missing parts supplied by reference TRBV18 and TRBJ2-1, is NAGVMQNPRHLVRRRGQEARLRCSPMKGHSHVYWYRQLPEEGLKFMVYLQKENIIDESGMPKERFSAEFPKEGPSILRIQQVVRGDSAAYFCASSHTVAGGPNEQFFGPGTRLTVL.